What follows is one T cell receptor (beta chain) and its context. Antigen unknown. Method: immunoSEQ multiplex PCR; TCRdb's copy keeps in-frame clones and lacks some. The table shows approximately 200,000 clones, with approximately 93% occurring only once. This sample is drawn from a study of T cell responses to AZD1222 COVID-19 vaccine. Study results and limitations: Repertoires in all cases were sampled only once the peak T cell response had passed.

This CDR3 spans 15 amino acids. After removal of 3 bases from V and 3 bases from J, the junction contained 7 bases not matched to a gene. CDR1 SNHLY and CDR2 FYNNEI come from the germline V gene. This specimen was peripheral blood, taken 28 days after the second AZD1222 dose. The origin of this receptor is an adult who received the AZD1222 COVID-19 vaccine. The chain links TRBV2 to TRBJ1-2; 7 bases fit TRBD1. The CDR3 reads CASSDAPGGYYGYTF. DNA for the CDR3: TGTGCCAGCAGTGATGCCCCAGGGGGGTACTATGGCTACACCTTC.